This TCR beta chain was captured in a study of blood T cell repertoires in COVID-19. Study context: Italy, Spain and the United States were the sources of the convalescent and acute COVID-19 samples.

Germline CDR1 is SGHRS and CDR2 is YFSETQ. CDR3 length: 13 amino acids. V lost 3 bases, J lost 7 bases, and 4 bases stayed unmatched. This table comes from immunoSEQ multiplex PCR, and its TCRdb copy is limited to in-frame clones, with some not included. Among hundreds of thousands of clones listed, 80% to 90% were seen once. This receptor was identified in a young woman with active or convalescent COVID-19. Sequencing input: peripheral blood. The rearrangement uses TRBV5-1 and TRBJ1-1, with 9 bases lining up with TRBD1. The CDR3 reads CASSWDREGEAFF. CDR3 in DNA: TGCGCCAGCAGCTGGGACAGGGAAGGTGAAGCTTTCTTT.